A selection of T cell receptor beta chains follows, all from one sample in a study of T-cell reconstitution after alpha-beta-depleted transplantation in children. TCRdb re-derived calls from the PCR reads in MiXCR, one entry per CDR3 protein. There are a few hundred thousand distinct CDR3 sequences in the sample; 5.5% to 7% occur only once, and around 5% lies in the top ten. Sequencing was performed on PBMCs, taken before TCRalphabeta/CD19-depleted stem cell transplant. These receptors were taken from a boy aged 2 to 10 with acute lymphoblastic leukemia, due to receive a stem cell transplant. Both conserved end residues are part of each CDR3. D genes are given only for firm matches. Size tells how often a clone was seen (once, few, many) or the class of an expanded clone, and some rows leave it out.

cdr3_length	j_call	v_call	clone_size	d_call	cdr3_nt	cdr3_aa
13	TRBJ1-2	TRBV7-2	.	.	TGTGCCAGCAGCTTAGAGTGGGGTGATGGCTACACCTTC	CASSLEWGDGYTF
14	TRBJ1-6	TRBV28	few	.	TGTGCCAGCGGGGCGACAGGACTAAATTCACCCCTCCACTTT	CASGATGLNSPLHF
14	TRBJ2-7	TRBV12-3/TRBV12-4	many	TRBD1	TGTGCCAGCAGCCCACAGGGGTTCGACTACGAGCAGTACTTC	CASSPQGFDYEQYF
15	TRBJ2-3	TRBV28	.	TRBD2	TGTGCCAGCAGCCGAATAGCGGGGGGCACAGATACGCAGTATTTT	CASSRIAGGTDTQYF
14	TRBJ2-1	TRBV5-6	.	TRBD2	TGTGCCAGCGGCCCTTGGGGAGGGGTCGATGAGCAGTTCTTC	CASGPWGGVDEQFF
16	TRBJ2-3	TRBV4-3	many	TRBD2	TGCGCCAGCAGCCAAGAAATTAGCGGGGGGGCAGATACGCAGTATTTT	CASSQEISGGADTQYF
13	TRBJ2-1	TRBV7-9	many	TRBD2	TGTGCCAGCAGCTTAGGGGGACTAGTGGAGCAGTTCTTC	CASSLGGLVEQFF
18	TRBJ2-3	TRBV4-3	.	TRBD2	TGCGCCAGCAGCCAAGATTCTTTGGCGGGGGGGGAGGCAGATACGCAGTATTTT	CASSQDSLAGGEADTQYF
13	TRBJ2-3	TRBV5-5	many	TRBD1	TGTGCCAGCAGCTTACAGGGGATAGATACGCAGTATTTT	CASSLQGIDTQYF
13	TRBJ2-1	TRBV12-3/TRBV12-4	many	TRBD1	TGTGCCAGCAGCCGGGACAGCTACAATGAGCAGTTCTTC	CASSRDSYNEQFF
12	TRBJ2-5	TRBV6-2/TRBV6-3	many	.	TGTGCCAGCAGTTACGACAGAGAGACCCAGTACTTC	CASSYDRETQYF
14	TRBJ1-6	TRBV20-1	many	.	TGCAGTGCCCCCGGAATCAACCCCCATTCACCCCTCCACTTT	CSAPGINPHSPLHF
14	TRBJ1-4	TRBV7-8	many	.	TGTGCCAGCAGCCCGGGACGCATCGCGGGAAAACTGTTTTTT	CASSPGRIAGKLFF
14	TRBJ2-1	TRBV9	.	TRBD2	TGTGCCAGCAGCCTGACTGGCGGGAGGGATGAGCAGTTCTTC	CASSLTGGRDEQFF
13	TRBJ1-1	TRBV4-2	.	.	TGTGCCAGCAGCCTAGGAGCAGGGCTCGAGGCTTTCTTT	CASSLGAGLEAFF
13	TRBJ2-7	TRBV29-1	many	TRBD1	TGCAGCGCCCAGCCGACAGGGGCCGGCGAGCAGTACTTC	CSAQPTGAGEQYF
10	TRBJ1-1	TRBV20-1	many	.	TGCAGTGCCAGACCCGTGGGCGCTTTCTTT	CSARPVGAFF
16	TRBJ2-1	TRBV4-2	many	.	TGTGCCAGCAGCCAACTGGAGGAAGGTAGCTACAATGAGCAGTTCTTC	CASSQLEEGSYNEQFF
14	TRBJ1-1	TRBV30	few	.	TGTGCCTTCACTGCGAGGGGAGGGAACACTGAAGCTTTCTTT	CAFTARGGNTEAFF
16	TRBJ2-5	TRBV6-5	many	.	TGTGCCAGCAGTTACCGGGCTTCGCGGTACCAAGAGACCCAGTACTTC	CASSYRASRYQETQYF
14	TRBJ2-5	TRBV7-9	.	.	TGTGCCAGCAGCTTGGGACACTGGCAAGAGACCCAGTACTTC	CASSLGHWQETQYF
14	TRBJ2-7	TRBV5-1	.	.	TGCGCCAGCAGCCTGACTCTAGCTGGCGACGAGCAGTACTTC	CASSLTLAGDEQYF
15	TRBJ1-5	TRBV29-1	many	TRBD1	TGCAGCGTTGAAGAGACAGGGGAGAGCAATCAGCCCCAGCATTTT	CSVEETGESNQPQHF
13	TRBJ2-3	TRBV28	many	.	TGTGCCAGCAGTCCGTCGGCGGGAGATACGCAGTATTTT	CASSPSAGDTQYF
13	TRBJ2-7	TRBV12-3/TRBV12-4	few	TRBD2	TGTGCCAGCAGTCAGCGGGGATCCTACGAGCAGTACTTC	CASSQRGSYEQYF
14	TRBJ2-7	TRBV28	many	TRBD2	TGTGCCAGCAGACCTAGCGGGAGGGCCTACGAGCAGTACTTC	CASRPSGRAYEQYF
13	TRBJ2-3	TRBV20-1	many	TRBD1	TGCAGTGCTAATCCGGGACAGCTAGATACGCAGTATTTT	CSANPGQLDTQYF
11	TRBJ2-7	TRBV20-1	many	.	TGCAGTGCTACACCCGGCGATGTGCAGTACTTC	CSATPGDVQYF
12	TRBJ2-5	TRBV5-1	many	.	TGCGCCAGCAGCTTGGCCATGGAGACCCAGTACTTC	CASSLAMETQYF
17	TRBJ1-1	TRBV2	many	.	TGTGCCAGCAGAGGGAGGAGGCAGAACCCCATGAACACTGAAGCTTTCTTT	CASRGRRQNPMNTEAFF
16	TRBJ2-7	TRBV5-1	many	.	TGCGCCAGCAGCTTGTTGGGACCGATGGCGTCCTACGAGCAGTACTTC	CASSLLGPMASYEQYF
13	TRBJ2-5	TRBV29-1	many	.	TGCAGCGTTGAGGAGGGGCGTGGAGAGACCCAGTACTTC	CSVEEGRGETQYF
13	TRBJ1-1	TRBV29-1	many	.	TGCAGCGTCCGGGGAAAACTAAGGGCTGAAGCTTTCTTT	CSVRGKLRAEAFF
13	TRBJ1-4	TRBV29-1	many	.	TGCAGCGTTGAAGACGCTAGTAATGAAAAACTGTTTTTT	CSVEDASNEKLFF
17	TRBJ2-1	TRBV9	few	.	TGTGCCAGCAGCGTAGCTTCGGCCACTCTGGCCTACAATGAGCAGTTCTTC	CASSVASATLAYNEQFF
15	TRBJ2-7	TRBV12-3/TRBV12-4	many	.	TGTGCCAGCAGTCACTCGTCTCCAGGGAGCGGCGAGCAGTACTTC	CASSHSSPGSGEQYF
15	TRBJ2-7	TRBV27	few	TRBD1	TGTGCCAGCAGTTCGGGACAGGGCTTTACCTACGAGCAGTACTTC	CASSSGQGFTYEQYF
13	TRBJ1-1	TRBV6-5	many	.	TGTGCCACCCTAGACGTGGGTGGCACTGAAGCTTTCTTT	CATLDVGGTEAFF
13	TRBJ2-1	TRBV7-2	.	.	TGTGCCAGCAGCTTATACCGCTACAACGAGCAGTTCTTC	CASSLYRYNEQFF
14	TRBJ2-3	TRBV11-3	many	.	TGTGCCAGCAGCCCCCGTGAGGTCACAGATACGCAGTATTTT	CASSPREVTDTQYF
14	TRBJ2-1	TRBV20-1	many	.	TGCAGTGCTAGTCCAGGGGTCGAAACGGGTGAGCAGTTCTTC	CSASPGVETGEQFF
10	TRBJ2-1	TRBV12-3/TRBV12-4	many	.	TGTGCCAGCAGTCTATATGGGCAGTTCTTC	CASSLYGQFF
12	TRBJ2-5	TRBV29-1	few	.	TGCAGCGTTGAGGGACCAGGGGAGACCCAGTACTTC	CSVEGPGETQYF
14	TRBJ2-1	TRBV11-2	many	.	TGTGCCAGCAGCTTACTTTCAGGGTTGTCCCGCGGGGTCTTC	CASSLLSGLSRGVF
16	TRBJ2-1	TRBV28	many	.	TGTGCCAGCAGTTTTTGGGGGAGGCGCTCCTACAATGAGCAGTTCTTC	CASSFWGRRSYNEQFF
12	TRBJ2-1	TRBV28	many	.	TGTGCCATCACCGGGCGCCTCAATGAGCAGTTCTTC	CAITGRLNEQFF
17	TRBJ2-4	TRBV5-5	.	.	TGTGCCAGCAGCTTGGCCGGGTACGAAGGGACCAAAAACATTCAGTACTTC	CASSLAGYEGTKNIQYF
14	TRBJ1-1	TRBV5-1	.	.	TGCGCCAGCAGCTTGGAACGGGGGTTAACTGAAGCTTTCTTT	CASSLERGLTEAFF
19	TRBJ2-3	TRBV18	many	TRBD1	TGTGCCAGCTCACTCCGACAGGGGAGAAATGAGAGGATCACAGATACGCAGTATTTT	CASSLRQGRNERITDTQYF
16	TRBJ2-2	TRBV6-5	.	TRBD2	TGTGCCAGCAGTTACTCGAGCGGGAGCTACCCCGGGGAGCTGTTTTTT	CASSYSSGSYPGELFF
13	TRBJ1-5	TRBV7-8	many	.	TGTGCCAGCAGCACTTGGGACAATCAGCCCCAGCATTTT	CASSTWDNQPQHF
14	TRBJ2-1	TRBV29-1	many	TRBD1	TGCAGCGCCGACATCCGACAGGGGAACAATGAGCAGTTCTTC	CSADIRQGNNEQFF
17	TRBJ2-7	TRBV7-2	few	TRBD2	TGTGCCAGCAGCTTAGGGACTAGCGGGAGGTTTTTCCACGAGCAGTACTTC	CASSLGTSGRFFHEQYF